This T cell receptor beta chain was recovered during a study of T cells in Graves' hyperthyroidism and ophthalmopathy. The CDR3 regions of TCR beta were amplified from RNA transcripts. With the HTBI primer set, the TCR CDR3 went through a first round of RT-PCR. TCRdb passed the multiplex PCR reads through MiXCR, listing each CDR3 protein once. The profile shows hundreds of thousands of distinct CDR3 sequences, about 20% of them singletons. Ten or more counts support this clonotype. CDR1 is SEHNR, CDR2 FQNEAQ, per germline (reference sequence). Germline trimming cut 1 base from V and 3 bases from J; bases unmatched to any gene: 4. The CDR3 length is 16 residues.

The chain employs TRBV7-9 and TRBJ2-3; 10 bases fit TRBD2. Sequences were obtained from blood. This sequence originates from a man aged 35 to 55 with Graves' ophthalmopathy. The CDR3 is CASSLDPSGGTDTQYF. The CDR3 DNA sequence: TGTGCCAGCAGCTTAGATCCTAGCGGGGGAACAGATACGCAGTATTTT.